This T cell receptor beta chain was found in a study of CD8 T cells in Susac syndrome (dated by TCRdb to the late 2010s). Background for the entire study: Among the Susac syndrome patients who were sequenced, clinically active disease was present in six and clinical remission was observed in fewer than 10. At blood withdrawal, Susac syndrome patients were either therapy-naive, taking corticosteroids (in some cases with IVIg as well), or taking IVIg alone. Repertoire sequencing was used to test whether CD8+ T cell activation and differentiation in Susac syndrome was antigen driven. The full study reports these points: The number of individuals in the TCR sequencing and HLA analysis was recognized as being relatively small. No clonal expansion was detected in the CD4+ T cell repertoire of Susac syndrome patients.

Notes on this clonotype: The antigen it binds to is not known. Base qualities are not at hand, and no much larger clone is one base apart.

Peripheral blood CD8+ and CD4+ T cells from healthy donors, Susac syndrome patients and multiple sclerosis patients were profiled by high-throughput TCR beta sequencing. Susac syndrome patients met recently defined diagnostic criteria for definite or probable disease. Bulk CD8+ and CD4+ T cells were purified by magnetic negative isolation, while CD8+ TEMRA cells were enriched using FACS. Blood was collected in EDTA tubes and processed within 24 hours, with PBMCs isolated through density gradient centrifugation. PBMCs intended for TCR sequencing were frozen in liquid nitrogen and were later thawed in a 37 degrees C water bath. A purity of at least 90% was achieved for sorted or isolated CD4+, CD8+ and CD8+ TEMRA cells. RNA was extracted using the RNeasy kit, and roughly 0.5 to 1 microgram was reverse transcribed with random hexamers. The immunoSEQ multiplex PCR assay, which covers 54 Vbeta and 13 Jbeta segments, was used to amplify TCR beta CDR3 regions. Bias from PCR amplification was corrected by using a synthetic template baseline for primer optimization and for computational correction. Regarding the original processing steps: Reads were annotated to V, D and J genes according to IMGT and were analyzed with immunoSEQ Analyzer, with only productive sequences retained. Clonality was calculated as one minus the Shannon entropy normalized by log2 of the number of productive unique sequences. For each patient and control, public and private clones were evaluated among the 100 most prevalent clones. Clones were defined as Susac-specific if absent from the healthy and MS cohorts, from approximately 1,100 published viral clones and from other ImmuneACCESS disease sequences. The raw public reads went through TCRdb reprocessing: fastp at Q25, MiXCR clone calling, in-frame beta chains kept. Every distinct CDR3 protein forms one entry, paired with its most common genes and DNA. It is TCRdb's table, rather than the study itself, that gives the V and J calls and clone size. This sample lists 150,000 or so distinct CDR3 sequences; more than 95% were detected once. The top ten clonotypes cover approximately 0.12% of the sample.

The TCR was taken from a human donor with Susac syndrome. Sequencing was performed on CD4+ T cells from PBMCs.

The DNA is as follows: TGTGCCAGCAGGAGAGACACCGGGGAGCTGTTTTTT. It codes for CASRRDTGELFF. This sequence uses TRBV2 and TRBJ2-2; the D gene is not confidently resolved. Via the germline V gene, CDR1 is SNHLY and CDR2 FYNNEI. Taken from cysteine to phenylalanine, the CDR3 has 12 residues. The CDR3 DNA has 36 bases and is translated from base 1. The V and J ends are trimmed by 6 bases and 3 bases, leaving 5 bases between them.